These 25 T cell receptor beta chains came from one sample sequenced in a study of T-cell memory formation after mild COVID-19. From the 5' RACE reads, TCRdb called clonotypes with MiXCR, one entry per CDR3 protein. This table has 30,000 to 50,000 distinct CDR3 sequences, over 5% appearing once. Sequencing used PBMCs or a T cell subset sorted from them (not recorded which). These receptors were taken from an adult who had mild COVID-19 (a few samples of this study predate the infection). Cell type and time point are not known.

The sample holds a few counts of this clonotype. At one of its ends the junction is not consistent with the germline gene, which may arise from a read error. Written as DNA, the CDR3 is TGCGTCAGCAGTGAGTCGCTGTTGCACATTAATCAGCCCCAGCATTTT. The encoded protein is CVSSESLLHINQPQHF. V is TRBV10-2 and J is TRBJ1-5; D ambiguous. The germline CDR1 and CDR2 sequences are WSHSY and SAAADI. The CDR3 has 16 amino acids.

This clonotype appeared many times. This chain links TRBV10-3 with TRBJ1-2; D gene uncertain. This CDR3 contains 14 residues. V dropped 4 bases and J dropped 0 bases, with 9 bases sitting between them. Germline CDR1 reads ENHRY; CDR2 reads SYGVKD. In nucleotides, the CDR3 is TGTGCCATCAGTGGTGGGGAAACTAACTATGGCTACACCTTC. Amino acid sequence: CAISGGETNYGYTF.

This clonotype has at least ten counts. This chain uses TRBV11-1 with TRBJ2-7; D may match TRBD1 or TRBD2 (5 bases each). Germline CDR1 reads SGHAT; CDR2 reads FQDESV (reference sequence). Trimming removed 4 bases at V and 4 bases at J, with 14 bases between. This CDR3 comprises 14 residues. The CDR3 here is CASSYTRGGYEQYF. Here the CDR3 DNA reads TGTGCCAGCAGCTATACTAGGGGTGGATACGAGCAGTACTTC.

This clonotype was seen a few times. V usage is TRBV19 and J usage is TRBJ2-3; 13 bases are a match to TRBD2. CDR1 is LNHDA, CDR2 SQIVND, per germline (reference sequence). V trimming: 6 bases; J trimming: 0 bases; junction bases outside the gene matches: 3. The CDR3 has 16 amino acids. The chain's CDR3 is CASRRLAGGSTDTQYF. Written as DNA, the CDR3 is TGTGCCAGTAGGAGACTAGCGGGGGGAAGCACAGATACGCAGTATTTT.

The sample holds many counts of this clonotype. The chain combines TRBV7-2 with TRBJ2-1, with TRBD2 matching over 11 bases. This CDR3 spans 16 amino acids. Per the germline V gene, CDR1 is SGHTA and CDR2 is FQGNSA. V lost 2 bases and J lost 7; bases outside the gene matches: 7. CDR3 in amino acids: CASSLPGTSGGNEQFF. CDR3 DNA: TGTGCCAGCAGCTTACCCGGGACTAGCGGCGGGAATGAGCAGTTCTTC.

This clonotype was seen many times. V usage is TRBV5-1 and J usage is TRBJ2-4, with 7 bases fitting TRBD2. The V gene's germline CDR1 is SGHRS and CDR2 YFSETQ. The CDR3 is 16 amino acids. The V gene end was trimmed by 3 bases and the J gene end by 5 bases; junction bases not matched to a gene: 11. The CDR3 DNA reads TGCGCCAGCAGCTCTACCACCCGGGGGGTAGAAAACATTCAGTACTTC. Translating gives CASSSTTRGVENIQYF.

The genes are TRBV7-9 and TRBJ1-2; 7 bases line up with TRBD1. Germline-derived CDR1 and CDR2 are SEHNR and FQNEAQ (reference sequence). The CDR3 has 14 amino acids. The V and J ends lost 5 bases and 4 bases, in that order; junction bases with no gene match: 7. The CDR3 sequence: CASSLRQGPYGYTF. For the CDR3, the DNA is TGTGCCAGCAGCCTCCGACAGGGTCCCTATGGCTACACCTTC.

This clonotype was observed many times. CDR3 sequence: CASSEGMGQPQHF. For the CDR3, the DNA is TGTGCCAGCAGTGAGGGGATGGGTCAGCCCCAGCATTTT. This chain connects TRBV7-2 to TRBJ1-5, with TRBD1 as a possible D gene (5 bases). V was clipped by 6 bases and J by 6 bases, with 12 bases between them. The CDR3 length is 13 residues. CDR1 is SGHTA, CDR2 FQGNSA, per germline.

This clonotype was found many times. The chain couples TRBV12-5 to TRBJ2-3; D is unresolved. Deletions cut 1 base from V and 6 bases from J, with 5 bases between. The CDR3 has 12 amino acids. The germline V gene encodes CDR1 LGHNT and CDR2 FRNRAP. DNA of the CDR3: TGTGCTAGTGGTTTGGGTGAGGATACGCAGTATTTT. It translates to CASGLGEDTQYF.

Comments on this clonotype: At one boundary the junction diverges from the germline segment, which might be a read error. The chain combines TRBV5-5 with TRBJ2-1; TRBD2 aligns across 11 bases. The CDR3 consists of 15 residues. CDR1 and CDR2 from the germline V gene are SGHKS and YYEKEE (reference sequence). CDR3 coding DNA: TGCGCCAGCAGCTTGGGGAGTCCGGGACTAGCGGCACAGTTCTTC. It is translated as CASSLGSPGLAAQFF.

The chain uses TRBV6-5 and TRBJ2-7; 10 bases fit TRBD2. Germline lookup yields CDR1 MNHEY and CDR2 SVGAGI. V shed 6 bases, J shed 6 bases, and the junction held 14 bases outside the gene matches. The CDR3 is made up of 16 amino acids. The CDR3 is CASSRGYLAGVGEQYF. The DNA for the CDR3 is TGTGCCAGCAGCCGCGGATATCTAGCGGGAGTCGGCGAGCAGTACTTC.

The genes are TRBV20-1 and TRBJ1-1; 8 nucleotides agree with TRBD1. Per germline, CDR1 DFQATT and CDR2 SNEGSKA (reference sequence). The V segment lost 6 bases and the J segment 4 bases; nucleotides outside the gene matches: 16. CDR3 length: 16 residues. The CDR3 DNA sequence: TGCAGTGCCCCCGGAACAGGGGGAGGGGCGGGCACTGAAGCTTTCTTT. It codes for CSAPGTGGGAGTEAFF.

This clonotype was recorded many times. Here the CDR3 reads CASYSSFEQFF. As DNA, the CDR3 is TGTGCCAGCTACTCTAGCTTTGAGCAGTTCTTC. V usage is TRBV12-3 or TRBV12-4 and J usage is TRBJ2-1, with D possibly matching TRBD2 (5 bases). The CDR3 is made up of 11 amino acids. With 8 bases removed from V and 9 bases from J, the gap between germline ends came to 11 bases.

This clonotype showed up just a few times. The V and J genes are TRBV11-2 and TRBJ2-7, with 11 bases matching TRBD2. Trimming took 5 bases from V and 6 from J; bases not matched to a gene: 9. This CDR3 region has 15 residues. CDR1 is SGHAT and CDR2 is FQNNGV in the germline V gene. This CDR3 is CASSLRNSGRAEQYF. In DNA, the CDR3 is TGTGCCAGCAGCCTACGGAATAGCGGGAGGGCCGAGCAGTACTTC.

This clonotype was seen repeatedly, ten times or more. The rearrangement uses TRBV5-1 and TRBJ1-5; maybe TRBD1 (5 bases). Germline V CDR1 and CDR2: SGHRS, YFSETQ. The CDR3 loop spans 16 amino acids. Trimming left V 4 bases short and J 5 bases short, with 19 bases between. CDR3 in DNA: TGCGCCAGCAGCCCAGGAGACTTGGGGGTACATCAGCCCCAGCATTTT. Translation: CASSPGDLGVHQPQHF. Complete variable domain (other parts from reference TRBV5-1 and TRBJ1-5): KAGVTQTPRYLIKTRGQQVTLSCSPISGHRSVSWYQQTPGQGLQFLFEYFSETQRNKGNFPGRFSGRQFSNSRSEMNVSTLELGDSALYLCASSPGDLGVHQPQHFGDGTRLSIL.

Points on this clonotype: Likely a read error: the CDR3 ends without its conserved phenylalanine or tryptophan. No DNA is shown, since the ends of the CDR3 on it are uncertain; the CDR3 is the one TCRdb lists. The rearrangement uses TRBV24-1 and TRBJ2-1; the DNA was not compared with TRBD1, the D call given in the table. Looked up from germline, CDR1 is KGHDR and CDR2 is SFDVKD. The CDR3 comprises 9 residues, both ends counted. CDR3 region: CATSESPEL.

The chain uses TRBV7-8 and TRBJ2-2; perhaps TRBD2 as D (6 bases). The CDR3 consists of 16 residues. From germline, CDR1 is SGHVS and CDR2 FQNEAQ. V shed 6 bases and J shed 0 bases, with 14 bases lying between them. In DNA, the CDR3 is TGTGCCAGCAGGGGAAAGCGGGCCTCGAACACCGGGGAGCTGTTTTTT. Its translation is CASRGKRASNTGELFF.

V is TRBV7-8 and J is TRBJ1-6; tentative D call: TRBD1 (5 bases). Germline lookup yields CDR1 SGHVS and CDR2 FQNEAQ. This CDR3 region has 16 residues. Trimming left V 4 bases short and J 13 bases short, with 23 bases between. The CDR3 DNA sequence: TGTGCCAGCAGCTCGTCCAGGGTTCCCTTGTTCGGTCCCCTCCACTTT. Translation: CASSSSRVPLFGPLHF.

This clonotype was counted ten times or more. The chain combines TRBV10-3 with TRBJ2-1; D is uncertain. The V and J ends lost 6 bases and 0 bases respectively, with 12 bases between them. CDR3 length: 15 amino acids. Per germline, CDR1 ENHRY and CDR2 SYGVKD. The CDR3 region is CAISGVENSYNEQFF. CDR3 in DNA: TGTGCCATCAGCGGCGTGGAAAACTCCTACAATGAGCAGTTCTTC.

The chain employs TRBV3-1 and TRBJ2-2; TRBD2 aligns across 12 bases. CDR1 LGHDT and CDR2 YNNKEL come from the germline V gene (reference sequence). The CDR3 is made up of 19 amino acids. The junction had 15 bases not matched to a gene; V was cut back by 0 bases and J by 10 bases. CDR3: CASSQDRASGRGRVEELFF. The CDR3 DNA sequence: TGTGCCAGCAGCCAAGATCGGGCTAGCGGGAGGGGAAGGGTAGAGGAGCTGTTTTTT.

This clonotype was picked up a small number of times. The rearrangement uses TRBV6-6 and TRBJ2-5; no clear D gene. CDR1 is MNHNY, CDR2 SVGAGI, per germline (reference sequence). V gave up 6 bases and J gave up 1 base, with 6 bases separating them. There are 12 residues in the CDR3. The CDR3 loop is CASRQPQETQYF. CDR3 nucleotides: TGTGCCAGCAGACAGCCCCAAGAGACCCAGTACTTC.

About this clonotype: Possible read error: a much larger clone is one base away. The chain carries TRBV24-1 and TRBJ2-5; D gene unclear. This CDR3 spans 15 amino acids. Germline CDR1 reads KGHDR; CDR2 reads SFDVKD. CDR3 region: CATSDYGRDHETQYF. The CDR3 DNA follows: TGTGCCACCAGTGATTACGGAAGAGACCACGAGACCCAGTACTTC.

This clonotype was recorded a few times. V and J are TRBV3-1 and TRBJ2-7; the D is unclear. V was trimmed by 1 base and J by 3 bases, leaving 10 bases between them. This CDR3 has 14 amino acids. Germline V gene data show CDR1 as LGHDT and CDR2 as YNNKEL (reference sequence). The CDR3 bases are TGTGCCAGCAGCCAAGGGGTATCGAGCTACGAGCAGTACTTC. This sequence encodes CASSQGVSSYEQYF.

This clonotype was counted many times. The V call is TRBV27, the J call TRBJ1-1, with D tentatively TRBD1 (6 bases). Looked up from germline, CDR1 is MNHEY and CDR2 is SMNVEV (reference sequence). Trimming stripped 10 bases from V and 1 base from J, with 10 bases between. This CDR3 region has 12 residues. Here the CDR3 reads CAKPGQNTEAFF. As DNA, the CDR3 is TGTGCCAAACCGGGACAGAACACTGAAGCTTTCTTT.

The sample holds a few counts of this clonotype. The chain carries TRBV6-6 and TRBJ2-1; 8 nucleotides match TRBD2. Germline V gives CDR1 MNHNY, CDR2 SVGAGI (reference sequence). CDR3 length: 17 amino acids. V dropped 3 bases and J dropped 1; count of bases not matched to a gene: 8. CDR3 DNA sequence: TGTGCCAGCAGTTATAGGACTAGCAGGTCGTCCTACAATGAGCAGTTCTTC. Amino acid sequence: CASSYRTSRSSYNEQFF.